The T cell receptor beta chain described here comes from a study of lymphopenia after photon versus proton radiotherapy. Points from the study as a whole: Relative stability marked proton patients; photon patients lost diversity and naive cells.

Sequencing used immunoSEQ multiplex PCR; TCRdb keeps in-frame clones, though not all of them. The sample includes 75,000 or so clones, about 86% of them seen just once. About this clone itself: Its matching antigen is unknown.

CDR3 size: 16 residues. Germline CDR1 SGHTA, CDR2 FQGNSA. J was trimmed by 0 bases and V by 1 base; bases with no gene match: 3. The chain combines TRBV7-2 with TRBJ1-3, with 7 nucleotides matching TRBD1. The sequencing here drew on peripheral blood, taken from a patient treated with proton-based radiotherapy. The TCR sequence derives from a man between 60 and 75 years old with pancreatic cancer. The CDR3 sequence: CASSLGGQRSGNTIYF. CDR3 nucleotide sequence: TGTGCCAGCAGCTTAGGGGGACAGCGCTCTGGAAACACCATATATTTT.